This T cell receptor (beta chain) was documented in a study of T cells in Graves' hyperthyroidism and ophthalmopathy. Using RNA transcripts as the source, TCR beta CDR3 regions were amplified. Researchers ran a first-round RT-PCR on the TCR CDR3 using the HTBI primer set. From the multiplex PCR reads, TCRdb called clonotypes with MiXCR, one entry per CDR3 protein. This table holds fewer than 750,000 distinct CDR3 sequences, roughly 15% found once. This clonotype appeared many times. Clinical symptoms, serum thyroxine and TRAb, thyroid ultrasound and orbital computed tomography were used for the diagnoses. The sample taken for sequencing was blood. The source is a woman aged 40 to 50 with Graves' ophthalmopathy.

This CDR3 reads CASSSVAGTGELFF. As DNA, the CDR3 is TGTGCCAGCAGTTCCGTCGCGGGCACCGGGGAGCTGTTTTTT. The V gene is TRBV6-5, the J gene TRBJ2-2; tentative D call: TRBD2 (5 bases). Trimming left V 4 bases short and J 4 bases short, with 10 bases between. Germline CDR1 and CDR2: MNHEY and SVGAGI. This CDR3 region has 14 residues.